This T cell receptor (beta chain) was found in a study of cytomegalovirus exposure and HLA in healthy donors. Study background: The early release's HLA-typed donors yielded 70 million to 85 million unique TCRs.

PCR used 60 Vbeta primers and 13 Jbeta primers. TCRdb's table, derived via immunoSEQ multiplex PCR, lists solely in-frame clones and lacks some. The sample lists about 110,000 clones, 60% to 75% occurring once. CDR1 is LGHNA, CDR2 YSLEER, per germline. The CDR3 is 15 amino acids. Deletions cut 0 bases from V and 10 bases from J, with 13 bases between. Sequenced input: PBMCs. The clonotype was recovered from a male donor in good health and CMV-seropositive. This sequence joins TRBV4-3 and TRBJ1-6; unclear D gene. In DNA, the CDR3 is TGCGCCAGCAGCCAAGAGGGTTTAGGCGGGTCACCCCTCCACTTT. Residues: CASSQEGLGGSPLHF.